Below, 3 T cell receptor beta chains from the same sample are listed, as sequenced in a study of blood T cell repertoires in COVID-19. TCRdb's table, derived via immunoSEQ multiplex PCR, lists solely in-frame clones and lacks some. The sample includes fewer than 250,000 clones, around 83% of them seen just once. The sample comprised PBMCs or T cells enriched from blood (not recorded which). These receptors were taken from a woman aged 40 to 50 who had recovered from COVID-19.

The J gene is TRBJ1-2, the V gene TRBV18; TRBD1 might be the D (6 bases). Germline V lookup: CDR1 KGHSH, CDR2 LQKENI. Trimming left V 0 bases short and J 3 bases short, with 11 bases between. The CDR3 runs 15 residues. The CDR3 spells CASSPPGRGHYGYTF. CDR3 in DNA: TGTGCCAGCTCACCACCGGGGCGGGGGCACTATGGCTACACCTTC.

The J gene is TRBJ1-3, the V gene TRBV25-1; D unresolved. CDR1 is MGHDK and CDR2 is SYGVNS in the germline V gene. V lost 5 bases and J lost 1, with 12 bases in between. The CDR3 has 15 residues. CDR3 in amino acids: CASSHPGRSGNTIYF. The CDR3 DNA is TGTGCCAGCAGTCATCCGGGAAGATCTGGAAACACCATATATTTT.

This clone was seen only a few times. This chain connects TRBV6-1 to TRBJ1-5; a possible D gene is TRBD1 (5 bases). CDR1 is MNHNS and CDR2 is SASEGT in the germline V gene. This CDR3 has 13 amino acids. The V gene lost 3 bases and the J gene lost 7 bases, with 10 bases spanning the gap. The CDR3 nucleotides are TGTGCCAGCAGTGATCTTCAGGGCCAGCCCCAGCATTTT. Residues: CASSDLQGQPQHF.